This T cell receptor (beta chain) is drawn from a study of PD-1 blockade in classical Hodgkin lymphoma. Libraries were prepared by immunoSEQ multiplex PCR; TCRdb keeps only in-frame clonotypes and omits some of them. The sample lists around 29,000 clones, 80% to 90% occurring once. This clone was seen only a few times. Time point reported: cycle 4 day 1 (C4D1), after five to seven weeks of nivolumab. Every single patient, without exception, relapsed after autologous stem cell transplantation, and brentuximab vedotin exposure varied. Out of thawed PBMCs, magnetic negative selection purified CD4+ T cells. The sequence was obtained from a human donor with classical Hodgkin lymphoma. This material consisted of CD4+ T cells from blood, taken before the fourth cycle of nivolumab.

CDR3 in amino acids: CASLTLAKTEAFF. As DNA, the CDR3 is TGTGCCAGTTTGACACTGGCTAAGACTGAAGCTTTCTTT. The chain carries TRBV2 and TRBJ1-1; unclear D gene. Germline CDR1 is SNHLY and CDR2 is FYNNEI. This CDR3 spans 13 amino acids. Trimming shortened V by 9 bases and J by 5 bases, and 16 bases separated the two germline ends.